This T cell receptor (beta chain) comes out of a study of T cell clonotyping in hematopoietic cell transplantation. Time point defined: recipient sample about 28 days before transplant, after cytoreduction. CDR1 and CDR2 from the germline V gene are LGHNA and YSLEER. The CDR3 is 18 amino acids. The V gene end was trimmed by 0 bases and the J gene end by 5 bases; junction bases not matched to a gene: 11. Repertoires were generated with immunoSEQ multiplex PCR, while TCRdb's copy carries only in-frame clones and drops some. The sample contains 25,000 to 30,000 clones, about 92% of which appear only once.

V gene TRBV4-3 combines with J gene TRBJ2-5; 11 bases fit TRBD2. The sequencing here drew on peripheral blood mononuclear cells, taken before stem cell transplant. This clonotype was sampled from a man aged 45 to 65 with acute myeloid leukemia. Some clones in this sample may be carry-over from other donors' samples. CDR3 loop: CASSQDLAGGPIWETQYF. CDR3 DNA: TGCGCCAGCAGCCAAGATTTAGCGGGAGGGCCGATTTGGGAGACCCAGTACTTC.